The 10 T cell receptor beta chains listed next were all sequenced from one sample in a study of shared clonotypes between healthy human individuals. Libraries were prepared by immunoSEQ multiplex PCR; TCRdb keeps only in-frame clonotypes and omits some of them. The sample holds about 110,000 clones; around 68% are singletons and the top ten take around 25%. Sequenced: memory CD8+ T cells sorted from blood. The sample's subset: CD45RO+ cells pooled with CCR7-negative TemRA cells. The receptor set was obtained from a woman in her 30s in good health.

This sequence joins TRBV4-1 and TRBJ1-1, with unresolved D. Germline-derived CDR1 and CDR2 are MGHRA and YSYEKL. V was shortened by 3 bases and J by 0 bases, with 14 bases between the two germline ends. The CDR3 extends over 16 amino acids. CDR3 region: CASSHQSRTLNTEAFF. The DNA for the CDR3 is TGCGCCAGCAGCCACCAAAGCCGTACTTTGAACACTGAAGCTTTCTTT.

The chain joins TRBV6-1 to TRBJ1-4; TRBD1 matches 9 bases. CDR3 length: 16 residues. J was trimmed by 8 bases and V by 1 base; bases with no gene match: 8. Per germline, CDR1 MNHNS and CDR2 SASEGT. The CDR3 sequence: CASSEEGGTGSEKLFF. In DNA form, the CDR3 reads TGTGCCAGCAGTGAAGAAGGTGGGACAGGGTCAGAAAAACTGTTTTTT.

This clone has just one count. The chain employs TRBV10-2 and TRBJ2-2; 9 bases are a match to TRBD2. CDR1 is WSHSY and CDR2 is SAAADI in the germline V gene. V was pared by 7 bases and J by 3 bases, with 3 bases of the junction left unmatched. CDR3 length: 14 amino acids. In DNA form, the CDR3 reads TGCGCCAGCAAGAGACTAGCGGACACCGGGGAGCTGTTTTTT. Amino acids: CASKRLADTGELFF.

The gene calls are TRBV28 and TRBJ2-6; no firm D call. In germline, CDR1 is MDHEN, CDR2 SYDVKM. CDR3 length: 16 residues. Trimming left V 3 bases short and J 0 bases short, with 9 bases between. The CDR3 DNA follows: TGTGCCAGCAGTTTGGTCTCCTTCTCTGGGGCCAACGTCCTGACTTTC. Protein sequence: CASSLVSFSGANVLTF.

This clone has only a few counts. The V call is TRBV5-8, the J call TRBJ2-1, with D uncertain. This CDR3 comprises 12 residues. From germline, CDR1 is SGHTS and CDR2 YDEGEE. The V gene lost 0 bases and the J gene lost 9 bases, with 7 bases spanning the gap. CDR3 amino acids: CASSLDSSEQFF. The CDR3 nucleotides read TGTGCCAGCAGCTTGGATAGCTCTGAGCAGTTCTTC.

To note about this clone: A much larger clone differs from this one at a single base, so this may be a read error. The chain recombines TRBV9 with TRBJ2-7, with 9 bases fitting TRBD1. From germline, CDR1 is SGDLS and CDR2 YYNGEE. This CDR3 spans 12 amino acids. CDR3 in amino acids: CVSSGTGFEQYF. The CDR3 nucleotides read TGTGTCAGCAGCGGGACAGGGTTCGAGCAGTACTTC.

A few counts support this clone. The chain carries TRBV5-1 and TRBJ2-1, with D possibly matching TRBD2 (6 bases). CDR1 is SGHRS and CDR2 is YFSETQ in the germline V gene. The CDR3 extends over 14 amino acids. The germline V and J ends were trimmed by 7 bases and 4 bases, with 15 bases remaining between them. CDR3 sequence: CASCNGLTYNEQFF. CDR3 nucleotides: TGCGCCAGCTGCAACGGACTAACTTACAATGAGCAGTTCTTC.

This clone was counted ten times or more. This sequence joins TRBV25-1 and TRBJ2-1; 11 nucleotides agree with TRBD2. This CDR3 spans 17 amino acids. The junction had 4 bases not matched to a gene; V was cut back by 3 bases and J by 0 bases. Germline CDR1 and CDR2: MGHDK and SYGVNS. CDR3 DNA sequence: TGTGCCAGCAGTGATACGACTAGCGGGGACTCCTACAATGAGCAGTTCTTC. Amino acids: CASSDTTSGDSYNEQFF.

As DNA, the CDR3 is TGTGCCAGCAGCTGGGGCGCAGCGGGAGTAAACGAGCAGTACTTC. Protein product: CASSWGAAGVNEQYF. The chain combines TRBV5-4 with TRBJ2-7; 8 bases fit TRBD2. Trimming removed 3 bases from V and 5 bases from J; junction bases left unmatched: 10. The CDR3 runs to 15 residues. The germline V gene has CDR1 SGHNT and CDR2 YYREEE (reference sequence).

The chain recombines TRBV15 with TRBJ2-6; D ambiguous. The germline V gene encodes CDR1 LNHNV and CDR2 YYDKDF (reference sequence). The CDR3 is 15 amino acids. The ends were cut back, 4 bases at V and 3 bases at J, with 10 bases in the middle. The DNA for the CDR3 is TGTGCCACCAGCAAGGGCAGGAGTGGGGCCAACGTCCTGACTTTC. Encoded protein: CATSKGRSGANVLTF.